This TCR beta chain was identified during a study of T cell responses to AZD1222 COVID-19 vaccine. Study-level results: There were vaccine-associated CD4 TCRs across spike, dominant at 160-218 and 743-854. There were mostly white British donors and more females than males, and clonal diversity was possibly underestimated. Baseline seropositivity occurred in only a handful of AZD1222 recipients.

CDR3 size: 15 residues. The germline gives CDR1 MGHDK, CDR2 SYGVNS. The trim removed 0 bases at V and 4 bases at J, leaving 1 base unmatched. TCRdb's copy holds only in-frame clones and misses some; the assay was immunoSEQ multiplex PCR. This sample has around 120,000 clones; around 85% occur once, and the top ten carry roughly 2.3%. Turning to this clone: Its antigen remains unknown.

The specimen was peripheral blood, collected on day 0 of AZD1222 vaccination. The sequence derives from an adult in good health. This chain uses TRBV25-1 with TRBJ2-2; 8 bases are shared with TRBD1. The CDR3 DNA reads TGTGCCAGCAGTGAATACAGGGGGCTCACCGGGGAGCTGTTTTTT. Protein sequence: CASSEYRGLTGELFF.